This entry concerns a single T cell receptor (beta chain). The data derive from a study of monozygotic twins with inflammatory bowel disease. TCRdb re-called the 5' RACE reads and catalogs CDR3 proteins one per entry, DNA excluded. This repertoire includes approximately 420,000 distinct CDR3 sequences. Germline V gene sequence: CDR1 SGHRS, CDR2 YFSETQ. The CDR3 is made up of 15 amino acids. This chain joins TRBV5-1 and TRBJ2-7; the TRBD1 assignment by TCRdb is unverifiable without DNA. The sequenced sample consisted of blood. The source of this sequence is a human donor with ulcerative colitis or Crohn's disease, or a healthy co-twin of an affected twin (not recorded which). The chain's CDR3 is CASSLGGVTSYEQYF.